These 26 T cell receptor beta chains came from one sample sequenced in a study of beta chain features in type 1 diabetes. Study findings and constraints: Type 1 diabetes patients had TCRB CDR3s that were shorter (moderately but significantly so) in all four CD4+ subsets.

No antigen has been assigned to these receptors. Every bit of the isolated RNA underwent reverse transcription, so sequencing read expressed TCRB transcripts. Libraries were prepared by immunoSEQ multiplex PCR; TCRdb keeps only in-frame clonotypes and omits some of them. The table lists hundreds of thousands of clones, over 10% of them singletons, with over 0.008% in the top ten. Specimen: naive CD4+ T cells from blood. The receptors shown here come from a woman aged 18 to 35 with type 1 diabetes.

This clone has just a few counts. The CDR3 DNA sequence: TGTGCCATCAGTGAGTCAGCGGTGGGTGATGGCTACACCTTC. Protein sequence: CAISESAVGDGYTF. The chain combines TRBV10-3 with TRBJ1-2; D remains unclear. Germline V gene lookup returns CDR1 ENHRY and CDR2 SYGVKD. This CDR3 contains 14 residues. The V end lost 0 bases, the J end lost 6 bases, and 11 bases lay between the germline ends.

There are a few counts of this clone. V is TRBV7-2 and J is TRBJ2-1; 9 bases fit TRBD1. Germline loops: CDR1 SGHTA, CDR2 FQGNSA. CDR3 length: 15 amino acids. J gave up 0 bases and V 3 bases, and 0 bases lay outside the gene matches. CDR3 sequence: CASSLTGGSYNEQFF. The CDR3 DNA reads TGTGCCAGCAGCTTGACAGGGGGCTCCTACAATGAGCAGTTCTTC.

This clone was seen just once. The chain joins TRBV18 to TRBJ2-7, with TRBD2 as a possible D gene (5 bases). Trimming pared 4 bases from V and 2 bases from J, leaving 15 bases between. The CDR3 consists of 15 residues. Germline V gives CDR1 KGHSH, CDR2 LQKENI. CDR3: CASSRTGSGTYEQYF. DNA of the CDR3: TGTGCCAGCTCACGAACGGGCAGCGGTACCTACGAGCAGTACTTC.

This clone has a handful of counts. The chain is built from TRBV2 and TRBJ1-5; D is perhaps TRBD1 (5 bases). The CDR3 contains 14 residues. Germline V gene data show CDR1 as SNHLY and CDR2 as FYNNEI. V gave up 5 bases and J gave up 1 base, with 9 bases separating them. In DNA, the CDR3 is TGTGCCAGCAGTTTCCGGGGGAGCAATCAGCCCCAGCATTTT. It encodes CASSFRGSNQPQHF. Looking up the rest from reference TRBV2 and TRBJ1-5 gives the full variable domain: EPEVTQTPSHQVTQMGQEVILRCVPISNHLYFYWYRQILGQKVEFLVSFYNNEISEKSEIFDDQFSVERPDGSNFTLKIRSTKLEDSAMYFCASSFRGSNQPQHFGDGTRLSIL.

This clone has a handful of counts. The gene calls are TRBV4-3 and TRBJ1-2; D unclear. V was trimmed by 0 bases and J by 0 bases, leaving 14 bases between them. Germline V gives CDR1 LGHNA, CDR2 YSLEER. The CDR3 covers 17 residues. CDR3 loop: CASSQDPPGLSNYGYTF. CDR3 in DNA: TGCGCCAGCAGCCAAGATCCCCCGGGGTTATCTAACTATGGCTACACCTTC.

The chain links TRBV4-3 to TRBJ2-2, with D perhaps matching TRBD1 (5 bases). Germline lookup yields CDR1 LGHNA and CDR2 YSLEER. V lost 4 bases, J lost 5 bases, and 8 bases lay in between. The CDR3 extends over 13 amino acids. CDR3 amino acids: CASSLQGTGELFF. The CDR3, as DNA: TGCGCCAGCAGCCTCCAGGGAACCGGGGAGCTGTTTTTT.

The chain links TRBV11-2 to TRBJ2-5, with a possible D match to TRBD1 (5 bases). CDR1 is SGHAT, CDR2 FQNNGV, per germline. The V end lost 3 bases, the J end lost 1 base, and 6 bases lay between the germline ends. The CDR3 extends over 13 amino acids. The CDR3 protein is CASSLGRQETQYF. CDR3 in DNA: TGTGCCAGCAGCTTGGGGCGCCAAGAGACCCAGTACTTC.

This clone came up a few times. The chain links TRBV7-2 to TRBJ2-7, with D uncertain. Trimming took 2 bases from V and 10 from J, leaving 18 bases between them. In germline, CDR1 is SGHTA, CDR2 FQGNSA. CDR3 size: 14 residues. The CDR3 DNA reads TGTGCCAGCAGCTTATCGTCCAGCCCAACTACTCAGTACTTC. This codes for CASSLSSSPTTQYF.

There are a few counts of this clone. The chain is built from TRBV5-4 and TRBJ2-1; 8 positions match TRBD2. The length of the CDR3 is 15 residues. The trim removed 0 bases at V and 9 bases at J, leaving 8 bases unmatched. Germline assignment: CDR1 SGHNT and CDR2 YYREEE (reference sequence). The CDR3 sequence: CASSLEASGSGEQFF. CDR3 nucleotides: TGTGCCAGCAGCTTGGAAGCGAGCGGGAGTGGTGAGCAGTTCTTC. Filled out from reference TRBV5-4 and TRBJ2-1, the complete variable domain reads ETGVTQSPTHLIKTRGQQVTLRCSSQSGHNTVSWYQQALGQGPQFIFQYYREEENGRGNFPPRFSGLQFPNYSSELNVNALELDDSALYLCASSLEASGSGEQFFGPGTRLTVL.

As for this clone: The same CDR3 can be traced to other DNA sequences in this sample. The CDR3 region is CASSLRGYEQYF. DNA for the CDR3: TGTGCCAGCAGCCTCAGGGGCTACGAGCAGTACTTC. The chain links TRBV7-2 to TRBJ2-7; D perhaps matches TRBD1 (6 bases). The CDR3 covers 12 residues. Trimming stripped 5 bases from V and 3 bases from J, with 8 bases between. CDR1 is SGHTA and CDR2 is FQGNSA in the germline V gene.

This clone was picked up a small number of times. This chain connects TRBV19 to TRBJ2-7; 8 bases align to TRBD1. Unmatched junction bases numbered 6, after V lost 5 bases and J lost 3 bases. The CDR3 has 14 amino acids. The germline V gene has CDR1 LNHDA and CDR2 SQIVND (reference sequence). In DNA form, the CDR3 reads TGTGCCAGTAGTGATACAGGGGGTCACTACGAGCAGTACTTC. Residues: CASSDTGGHYEQYF.

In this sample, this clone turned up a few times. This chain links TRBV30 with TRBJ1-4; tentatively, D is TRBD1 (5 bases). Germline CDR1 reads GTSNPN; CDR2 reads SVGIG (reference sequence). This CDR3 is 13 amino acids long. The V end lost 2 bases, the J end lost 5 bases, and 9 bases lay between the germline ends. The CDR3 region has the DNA TGTGCCTGGAGTTTAGGGGTAAATGAAAAACTGTTTTTT. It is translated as CAWSLGVNEKLFF.

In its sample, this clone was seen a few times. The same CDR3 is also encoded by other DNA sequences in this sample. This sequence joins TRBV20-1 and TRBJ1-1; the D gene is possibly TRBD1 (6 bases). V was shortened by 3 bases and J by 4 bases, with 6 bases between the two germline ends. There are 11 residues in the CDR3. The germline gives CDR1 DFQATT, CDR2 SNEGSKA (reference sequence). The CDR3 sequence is CSARDSTEAFF. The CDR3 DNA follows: TGCAGTGCTAGGGACAGCACTGAAGCTTTCTTT.

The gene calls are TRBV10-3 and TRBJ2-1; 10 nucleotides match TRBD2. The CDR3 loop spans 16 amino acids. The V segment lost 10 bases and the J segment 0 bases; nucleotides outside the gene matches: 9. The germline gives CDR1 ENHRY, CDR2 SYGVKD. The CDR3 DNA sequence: TGTGCCACCCAACCTAGCGGGGGAACCTCCTACAATGAGCAGTTCTTC. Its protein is CATQPSGGTSYNEQFF.

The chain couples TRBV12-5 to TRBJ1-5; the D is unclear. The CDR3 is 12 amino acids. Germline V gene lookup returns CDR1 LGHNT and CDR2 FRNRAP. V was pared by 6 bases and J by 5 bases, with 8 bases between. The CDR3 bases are TGTGCTAGTGGGGCCGGGTATCAGCCCCAGCATTTT. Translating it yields CASGAGYQPQHF.

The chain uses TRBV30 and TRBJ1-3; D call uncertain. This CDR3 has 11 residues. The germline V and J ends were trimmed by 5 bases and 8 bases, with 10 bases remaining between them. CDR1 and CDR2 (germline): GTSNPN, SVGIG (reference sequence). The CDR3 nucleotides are TGTGCCTGGGTAATCAGTGACACCATATATTTT. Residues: CAWVISDTIYF.

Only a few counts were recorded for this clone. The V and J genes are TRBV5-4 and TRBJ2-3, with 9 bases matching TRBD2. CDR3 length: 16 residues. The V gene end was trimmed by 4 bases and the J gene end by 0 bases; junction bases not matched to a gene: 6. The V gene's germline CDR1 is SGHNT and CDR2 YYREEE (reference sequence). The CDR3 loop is CASSQGLATSTDTQYF. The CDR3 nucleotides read TGTGCCAGCAGCCAGGGACTAGCTACTAGCACAGATACGCAGTATTTT.

The CDR3, as DNA: TGCAGCGTCAGGGGGCGGGTTGCGAACACTGAAGCTTTCTTT. Protein: CSVRGRVANTEAFF. The J gene is TRBJ1-1, the V gene TRBV29-1; 8 bases align to TRBD1. The junction had 7 bases not matched to a gene; V was cut back by 6 bases and J by 1 base. Germline CDR1 and CDR2: SQVTM and ANQGSEA. The CDR3 totals 14 residues.

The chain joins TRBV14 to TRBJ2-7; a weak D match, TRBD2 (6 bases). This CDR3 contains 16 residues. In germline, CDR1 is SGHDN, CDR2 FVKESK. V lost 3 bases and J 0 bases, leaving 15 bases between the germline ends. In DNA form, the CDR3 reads TGTGCCAGCAGCCAGACGGGACTTCGATTCTCCTACGAGCAGTACTTC. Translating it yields CASSQTGLRFSYEQYF. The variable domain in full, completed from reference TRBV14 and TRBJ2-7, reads EAGVTQFPSHSVIEKGQTVTLRCDPISGHDNLYWYRRVMGKEIKFLLHFVKESKQDESGMPNNRFLAERTGGTYSTLKVQPAELEDSGVYFCASSQTGLRFSYEQYFGPGTRLTVT.

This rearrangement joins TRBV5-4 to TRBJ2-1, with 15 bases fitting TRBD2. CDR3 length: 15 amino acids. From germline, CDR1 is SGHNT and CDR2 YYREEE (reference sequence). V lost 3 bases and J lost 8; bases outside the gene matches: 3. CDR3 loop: CASSWTSGGGDEQFF. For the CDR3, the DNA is TGTGCCAGCAGCTGGACTAGCGGGGGGGGTGATGAGCAGTTCTTC.

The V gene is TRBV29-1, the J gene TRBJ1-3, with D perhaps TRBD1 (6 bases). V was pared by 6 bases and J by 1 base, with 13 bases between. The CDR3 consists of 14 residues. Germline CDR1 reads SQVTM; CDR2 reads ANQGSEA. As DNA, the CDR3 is TGCAGCGTAGTCGACAGGACATCTGGAAACACCATATATTTT. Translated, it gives CSVVDRTSGNTIYF.

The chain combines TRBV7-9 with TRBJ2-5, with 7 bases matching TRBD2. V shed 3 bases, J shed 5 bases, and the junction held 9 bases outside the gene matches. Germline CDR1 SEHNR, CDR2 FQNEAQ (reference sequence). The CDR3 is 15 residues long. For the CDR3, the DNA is TGTGCCAGCAGCTTTGGCGGGAGAAAGTGGGAGACCCAGTACTTC. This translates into CASSFGGRKWETQYF.

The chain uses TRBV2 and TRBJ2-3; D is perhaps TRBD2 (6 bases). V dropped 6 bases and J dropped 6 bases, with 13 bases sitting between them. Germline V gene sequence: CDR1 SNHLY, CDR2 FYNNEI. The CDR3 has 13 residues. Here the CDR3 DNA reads TGTGCCAGCAGCCCCGGAGGGCTGGATACGCAGTATTTT. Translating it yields CASSPGGLDTQYF.

The CDR3 region has the DNA TGTGCCAGCTTGAACCCGGGACAGGGGGCTTTCGAGCAGTACTTC. Translated: CASLNPGQGAFEQYF. The chain employs TRBV28 and TRBJ2-7, with TRBD1 matching over 12 bases. The CDR3 contains 15 residues. V shed 8 bases and J 6 bases; nucleotides not matched to a gene: 11. In germline, CDR1 is MDHEN, CDR2 SYDVKM. Drawing the rest from reference TRBV28 and TRBJ2-7, the complete variable domain is DVKVTQSSRYLVKRTGEKVFLECVQDMDHENMFWYRQDPGLGLRLIYFSYDVKMKEKGDIPEGYSVSREKKERFSLILESASTNQTSMYLCASLNPGQGAFEQYFGPGTRLTVT.

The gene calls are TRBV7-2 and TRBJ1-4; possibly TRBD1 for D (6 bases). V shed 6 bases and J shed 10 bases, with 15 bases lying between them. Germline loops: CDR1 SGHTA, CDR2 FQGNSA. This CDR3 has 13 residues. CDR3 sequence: CASSYDRQAKLFF. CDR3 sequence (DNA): TGTGCCAGCAGTTATGACCGACAGGCAAAACTGTTTTTT.

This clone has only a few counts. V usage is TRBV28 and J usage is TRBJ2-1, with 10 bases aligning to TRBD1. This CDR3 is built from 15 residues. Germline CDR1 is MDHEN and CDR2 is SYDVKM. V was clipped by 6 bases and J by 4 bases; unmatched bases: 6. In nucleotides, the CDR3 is TGTGCCAGCAGGGCGGGGACAGGGGCGTACAATGAGCAGTTCTTC. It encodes CASRAGTGAYNEQFF.